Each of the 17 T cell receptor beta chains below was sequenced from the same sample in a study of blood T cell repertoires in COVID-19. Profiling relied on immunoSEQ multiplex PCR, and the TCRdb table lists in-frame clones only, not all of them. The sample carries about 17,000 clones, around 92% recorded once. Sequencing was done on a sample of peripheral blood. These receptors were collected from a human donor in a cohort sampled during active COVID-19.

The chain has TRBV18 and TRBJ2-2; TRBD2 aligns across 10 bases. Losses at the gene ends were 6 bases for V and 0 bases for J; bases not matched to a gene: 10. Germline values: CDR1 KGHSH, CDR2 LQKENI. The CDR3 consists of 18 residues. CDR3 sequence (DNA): TGTGCCAGCTCCCTTACGGTAGCGGGAGGAACGAACACCGGGGAGCTGTTTTTT. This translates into CASSLTVAGGTNTGELFF.

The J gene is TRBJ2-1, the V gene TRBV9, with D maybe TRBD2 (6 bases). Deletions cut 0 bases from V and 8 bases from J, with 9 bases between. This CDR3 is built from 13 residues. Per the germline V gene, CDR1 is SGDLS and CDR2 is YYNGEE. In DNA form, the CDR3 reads TGTGCCAGCAGCGTAGAGGGCGGGGATGAGCAGTTCTTC. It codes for CASSVEGGDEQFF.

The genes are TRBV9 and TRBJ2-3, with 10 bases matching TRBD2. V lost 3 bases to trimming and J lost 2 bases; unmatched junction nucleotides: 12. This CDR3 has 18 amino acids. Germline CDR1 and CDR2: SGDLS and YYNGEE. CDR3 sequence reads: CASSAHPASGSFTDTQYF. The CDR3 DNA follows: TGTGCCAGCAGCGCCCACCCGGCTAGCGGGAGTTTCACAGATACGCAGTATTTT. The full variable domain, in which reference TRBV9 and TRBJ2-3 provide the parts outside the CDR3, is DSGVTQTPKHLITATGQRVTLRCSPRSGDLSVYWYQQSLDQGLQFLIQYYNGEERAKGNILERFSAQQFPDLHSELNLSSLELGDSALYFCASSAHPASGSFTDTQYFGPGTRLTVL.

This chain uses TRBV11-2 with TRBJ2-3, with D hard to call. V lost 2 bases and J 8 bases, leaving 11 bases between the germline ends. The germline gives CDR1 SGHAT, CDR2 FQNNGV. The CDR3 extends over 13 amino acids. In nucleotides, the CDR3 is TGTGCCAGCAGCTTATTAAACGTCGGTACGCAGTATTTT. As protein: CASSLLNVGTQYF.

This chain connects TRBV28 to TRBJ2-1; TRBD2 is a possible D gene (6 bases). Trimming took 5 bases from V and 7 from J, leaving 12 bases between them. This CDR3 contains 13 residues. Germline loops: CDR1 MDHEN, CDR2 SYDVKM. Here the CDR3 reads CASSLRLGNEQFF. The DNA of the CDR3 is TGTGCCAGCAGTCTCAGACTAGGGAATGAGCAGTTCTTC.

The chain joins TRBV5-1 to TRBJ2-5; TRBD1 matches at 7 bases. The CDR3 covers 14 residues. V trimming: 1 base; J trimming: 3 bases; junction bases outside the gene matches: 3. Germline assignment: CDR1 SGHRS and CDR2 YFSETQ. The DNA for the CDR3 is TGCGCCAGCAGCTTGTTTGGGACAGAAGAGACCCAGTACTTC. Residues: CASSLFGTEETQYF.

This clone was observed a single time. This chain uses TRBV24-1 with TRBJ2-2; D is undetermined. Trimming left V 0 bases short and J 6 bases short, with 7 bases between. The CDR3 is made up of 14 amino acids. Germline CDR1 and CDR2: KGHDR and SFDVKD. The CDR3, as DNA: TGTGCCACCAGTGATTTGGGTGAGGCCGGGGAGCTGTTTTTT. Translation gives CATSDLGEAGELFF.

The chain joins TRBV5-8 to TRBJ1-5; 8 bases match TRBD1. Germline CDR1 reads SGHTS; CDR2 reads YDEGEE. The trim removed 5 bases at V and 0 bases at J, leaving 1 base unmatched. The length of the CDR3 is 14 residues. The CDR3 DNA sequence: TGTGCCAGCAGGGACAGGGTTAGCAATCAGCCCCAGCATTTT. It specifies CASRDRVSNQPQHF.

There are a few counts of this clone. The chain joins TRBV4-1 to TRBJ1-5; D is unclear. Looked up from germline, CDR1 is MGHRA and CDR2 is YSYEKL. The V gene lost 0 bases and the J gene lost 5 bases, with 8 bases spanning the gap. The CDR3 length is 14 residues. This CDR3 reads CASSQDGRDQPQHF. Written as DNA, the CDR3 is TGCGCCAGCAGCCAAGATGGGAGGGATCAGCCCCAGCATTTT.

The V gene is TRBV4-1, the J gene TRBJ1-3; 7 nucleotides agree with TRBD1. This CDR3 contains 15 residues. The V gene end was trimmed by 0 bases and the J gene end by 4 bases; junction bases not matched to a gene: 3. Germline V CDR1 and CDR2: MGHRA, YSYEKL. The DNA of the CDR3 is TGCGCCAGCAGCCAAGATGAGGGGGCGGGAAACACCATATATTTT. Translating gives CASSQDEGAGNTIYF.

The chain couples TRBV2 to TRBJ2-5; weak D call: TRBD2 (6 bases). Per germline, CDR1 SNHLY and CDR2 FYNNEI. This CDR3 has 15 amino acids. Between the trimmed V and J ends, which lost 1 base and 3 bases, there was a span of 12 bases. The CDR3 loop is CASSEERVTKETQYF. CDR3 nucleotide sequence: TGTGCCAGCAGTGAAGAGCGGGTGACGAAAGAGACCCAGTACTTC.

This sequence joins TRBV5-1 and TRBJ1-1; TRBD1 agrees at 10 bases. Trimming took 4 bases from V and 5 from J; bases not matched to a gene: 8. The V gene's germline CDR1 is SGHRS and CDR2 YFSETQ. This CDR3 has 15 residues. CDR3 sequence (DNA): TGCGCCAGCAGCAGCCGGGACAGGGGAGGTACTGAAGCTTTCTTT. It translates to CASSSRDRGGTEAFF.

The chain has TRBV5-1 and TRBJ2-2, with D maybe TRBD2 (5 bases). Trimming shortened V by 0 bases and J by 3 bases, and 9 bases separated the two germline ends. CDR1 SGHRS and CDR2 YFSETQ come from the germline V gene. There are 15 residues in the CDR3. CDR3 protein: CASSLGGLYTGELFF. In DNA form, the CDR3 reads TGCGCCAGCAGCTTGGGTGGACTTTACACCGGGGAGCTGTTTTTT. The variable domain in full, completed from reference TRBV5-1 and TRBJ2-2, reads KAGVTQTPRYLIKTRGQQVTLSCSPISGHRSVSWYQQTPGQGLQFLFEYFSETQRNKGNFPGRFSGRQFSNSRSEMNVSTLELGDSALYLCASSLGGLYTGELFFGEGSRLTVL.

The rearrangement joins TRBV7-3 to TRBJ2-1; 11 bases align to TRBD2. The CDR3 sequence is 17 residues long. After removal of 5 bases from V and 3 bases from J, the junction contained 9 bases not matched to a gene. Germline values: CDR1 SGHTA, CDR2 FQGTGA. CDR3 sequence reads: CASSPRGLADNYNEQFF. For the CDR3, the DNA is TGTGCCAGCAGCCCTCGGGGACTAGCGGATAACTACAATGAGCAGTTCTTC.

CDR3 in amino acids: CASSTRGTSGKRGETQYF. CDR3 nucleotides: TGTGCCAGCAGCACCCGGGGGACTAGCGGGAAAAGAGGAGAGACCCAGTACTTC. J is TRBJ2-5 and V is TRBV13, with 13 bases aligning to TRBD2. The CDR3 spans 18 residues. Germline CDR1 is PRHDT and CDR2 is FYEKMQ (reference sequence). V shed 5 bases and J 4 bases; nucleotides not matched to a gene: 13.

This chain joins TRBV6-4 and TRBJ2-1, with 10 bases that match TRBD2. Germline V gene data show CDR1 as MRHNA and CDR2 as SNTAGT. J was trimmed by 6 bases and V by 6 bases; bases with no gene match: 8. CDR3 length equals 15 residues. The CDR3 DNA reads TGTGCCAGCAGCGCCGGGACTAGCGTACTCAATGAGCAGTTCTTC. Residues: CASSAGTSVLNEQFF.

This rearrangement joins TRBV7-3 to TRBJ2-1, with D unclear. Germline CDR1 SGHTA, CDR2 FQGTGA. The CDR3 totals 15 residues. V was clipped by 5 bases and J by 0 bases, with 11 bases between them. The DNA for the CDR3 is TGTGCCAGCAGCCCCGCAGGTAGCTCCTACAATGAGCAGTTCTTC. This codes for CASSPAGSSYNEQFF. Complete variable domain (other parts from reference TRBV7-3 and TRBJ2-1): GAGVSQTPSNKVTEKGKYVELRCDPISGHTALYWYRQSLGQGPEFLIYFQGTGAADDSGLPNDRFFAVRPEGSVSTLKIQRTERGDSAVYLCASSPAGSSYNEQFFGPGTRLTVL.